The entry below describes one TCR beta chain. Antigen specificity is unknown. The data are from a study of shared clonotypes between healthy human individuals. Profiling relied on immunoSEQ multiplex PCR, and the TCRdb table lists in-frame clones only, not all of them. The sample yields approximately 980,000 clones, 76% seen once. The study, taken as a whole, reports: Researchers sampled only blood; tissue repertoires likely differ.

The sequence derives from a man aged 18 to 30 in good health. Sequenced: memory CD4+ T cells sorted from blood. Described subset: CD45RA-negative fraction.

Here the CDR3 DNA reads TGTGCCAGCAGTAGTACCGGTGAGCAGTTCTTC. Its protein product is CASSSTGEQFF. The chain has TRBV7-2 and TRBJ2-1; D is ambiguous. V lost 6 bases, J lost 9 bases, and 9 bases lay in between. Germline CDR1 reads SGHTA; CDR2 reads FQGNSA. The length of the CDR3 is 11 residues.